This T cell receptor beta chain appears in the sequencing data of a study of read filtering for tumor transcriptome and immune sequencing. J gave up 2 bases and V 4 bases, and 6 bases lay outside the gene matches. Germline V CDR1 and CDR2: GTSNPN, SVGIG (reference sequence). This CDR3 contains 14 residues. There are many counts of this clonotype. Its specificity is unknown. Overall study results and limits: IR-seq captured clonotypes deeper and more reliably than RNA-seq.

This library used roughly 430 ng RNA and molecular barcoded adaptors spanning alpha/delta and beta/gamma chains. MiXCR was run by TCRdb on the reads, yielding one entry per CDR3 protein. The table lists about 39,000 distinct CDR3 sequences, approximately 14% of them singletons, with around 7.3% in the top ten. The J gene is TRBJ2-3, the V gene TRBV30; 7 nucleotides match TRBD2. Sequencing was performed on a population of CD138-negative cells sorted from bone marrow. The receptor was derived from a donor at least 40 years old with multiple myeloma. The CDR3 loop reads CAWNRAGYTDTQYF. DNA of the CDR3: TGTGCCTGGAACAGAGCGGGGTACACAGATACGCAGTATTTT.